One and the same sample provided the 17 T cell receptor beta chains below, sequenced in a study of cytomegalovirus exposure and HLA in healthy donors. The PCR made use of 60 Vbeta and 13 Jbeta primers. The method was immunoSEQ multiplex PCR; TCRdb's version includes in-frame clones alone and lacks a portion of them. The profile covers approximately 170,000 clones, with roughly 80% appearing a single time and less than 3% taken by the ten largest. The sequencing input was PBMCs. The receptors were gathered from a male donor in good health and CMV-seronegative.

The genes are TRBV2 and TRBJ1-2; D gene uncertain. The CDR3 runs 13 residues. Trimming cost V 7 bases and J 6 bases, with 15 bases left between them. Germline CDR1 is SNHLY and CDR2 is FYNNEI. CDR3 sequence reads: CASTLPGLNGYTF. As DNA, the CDR3 is TGTGCCAGCACCCTTCCCGGACTCAATGGCTACACCTTC.

This sequence joins TRBV9 and TRBJ2-7, with D tentatively TRBD1 (6 bases). The CDR3 contains 14 residues. V gave up 2 bases and J gave up 8 bases, with 17 bases separating them. The V gene's germline CDR1 is SGDLS and CDR2 YYNGEE. The CDR3 DNA follows: TGTGCCAGCAGCGTGGACAGCTCAATAAACAAGCAGTACTTC. Translating gives CASSVDSSINKQYF.

The CDR3 nucleotides read TGTGCCAGTAGTATACCAGGGGAATTGTGGCATGGCTACACCTTC. Amino acid sequence: CASSIPGELWHGYTF. The rearrangement uses TRBV19 and TRBJ1-2; a weak D match, TRBD1 (6 bases). The CDR3 runs 15 residues. Trimming took 2 bases from V and 6 from J, leaving 16 bases between them. The germline gives CDR1 LNHDA, CDR2 SQIVND (reference sequence). Looking up the rest from reference TRBV19 and TRBJ1-2 gives the full variable domain: DGGITQSPKYLFRKEGQNVTLSCEQNLNHDAMYWYRQDPGQGLRLIYYSQIVNDFQKGDIAEGYSVSREKKESFPLTVTSAQKNPTAFYLCASSIPGELWHGYTFGSGTRLTVV.

The genes are TRBV5-1 and TRBJ2-5; D remains unclear. Germline-derived CDR1 and CDR2 are SGHRS and YFSETQ. The CDR3 sequence is 15 residues long. The V end was cut by 1 base, the J end by 5 bases, with 15 bases between. CDR3 sequence reads: CASSLNPSLGETQYF. CDR3 DNA sequence: TGCGCCAGCAGCTTGAATCCCAGCCTCGGGGAGACCCAGTACTTC.

The CDR3 region has the DNA TGTGCCAGCAGTGGAGGGACAGGGCGAAATGAGCAGTTCTTC. The encoded protein is CASSGGTGRNEQFF. The chain links TRBV2 to TRBJ2-1; 9 bases align to TRBD1. Germline-derived CDR1 and CDR2 are SNHLY and FYNNEI. V gave up 4 bases and J gave up 7 bases; unmatched junction bases: 5. This CDR3 has 14 amino acids.

The chain employs TRBV27 and TRBJ2-7, with TRBD2 identical over 9 bases. Germline V gene sequence: CDR1 MNHEY, CDR2 SMNVEV (reference sequence). V dropped 6 bases and J dropped 4; count of bases not matched to a gene: 10. The CDR3 covers 15 residues. The DNA of the CDR3 is TGTGCCAGCAGGGCCGGCGGGAGGGCGTTGTACGAGCAGTACTTC. It specifies CASRAGGRALYEQYF.

This clone has only one observation. The chain joins TRBV19 to TRBJ2-2; possible D gene TRBD1, 6 bases. The CDR3 runs to 14 residues. CDR1 is LNHDA, CDR2 SQIVND, per germline (reference sequence). The ends were cut back, 8 bases at V and 2 bases at J, with 12 bases in the middle. CDR3 loop: CASHREINTGELFF. The CDR3 DNA reads as TGTGCCAGTCACAGGGAAATAAACACCGGGGAGCTGTTTTTT.

The chain is built from TRBV6-5 and TRBJ2-5; tentative D call: TRBD2 (6 bases). This CDR3 contains 13 residues. Trimming removed 1 base from V and 3 bases from J, with 6 bases in between. Germline V gives CDR1 MNHEY, CDR2 SVGAGI. The CDR3 here is CASSYLAEETQYF. CDR3 DNA sequence: TGTGCCAGCAGTTACTTAGCGGAAGAGACCCAGTACTTC.

This clone occurred a few times. The chain employs TRBV6-6 and TRBJ1-2; no clear D. The CDR3 contains 11 residues. Germline V gene sequence: CDR1 MNHNY, CDR2 SVGAGI (reference sequence). V lost 5 bases and J 7 bases, leaving 8 bases between the germline ends. CDR3 in amino acids: CASSTMSGYTF. CDR3 bases: TGTGCCAGCAGTACGATGAGTGGCTACACCTTC.

This clone was found a few times. The chain recombines TRBV5-1 with TRBJ1-1; 8 bases map to TRBD1. CDR1 and CDR2 from the germline V gene are SGHRS and YFSETQ. This CDR3 has 15 amino acids. The J segment lost 0 bases and the V segment lost 1 base, leaving 2 bases of the junction unmatched. The CDR3 reads CASSLKQGVNTEAFF. The DNA of the CDR3 is TGCGCCAGCAGCTTGAAACAGGGGGTGAACACTGAAGCTTTCTTT.

This clone was observed a handful of times. The J gene is TRBJ2-7, the V gene TRBV28, with D possibly matching TRBD1 (7 bases). The ends were cut back, 3 bases at V and 2 bases at J, with 11 bases in the middle. Germline assignment: CDR1 MDHEN and CDR2 SYDVKM. The CDR3 is 14 amino acids. CDR3 sequence reads: CASSLQGGAYEQYF. The CDR3 DNA reads as TGTGCCAGCAGTTTGCAGGGGGGAGCCTACGAGCAGTACTTC.

The V and J genes are TRBV15 and TRBJ2-5; TRBD2 matches 8 bases. This CDR3 spans 15 amino acids. The J segment lost 4 bases and the V segment lost 11 bases, leaving 15 bases of the junction unmatched. Germline V gene sequence: CDR1 LNHNV, CDR2 YYDKDF (reference sequence). CDR3 amino acids: CASAPGGILVETQYF. CDR3 in DNA: TGTGCCTCGGCTCCGGGAGGGATCCTGGTAGAGACCCAGTACTTC.

V and J are TRBV4-1 and TRBJ2-1; 12 nucleotides match TRBD2. Germline loops: CDR1 MGHRA, CDR2 YSYEKL. The CDR3 sequence is 13 residues long. V lost 11 bases, J lost 9 bases, and 8 bases stayed unmatched. Here the CDR3 reads CAATSGGVGEQFF. The CDR3 DNA sequence: TGCGCCGCGACTAGCGGGGGTGTGGGTGAGCAGTTCTTC.

The chain joins TRBV6-5 to TRBJ2-7; 7 bases match TRBD1. Per the germline V gene, CDR1 is MNHEY and CDR2 is SVGAGI. The ends lost 7 bases at V and 2 bases at J; junction bases unmatched: 5. The CDR3 runs 13 residues. The DNA for the CDR3 is TGTGCCAGCAAAGTTGGGACAGCCTACGAGCAGTACTTC. Translation gives CASKVGTAYEQYF.

The gene calls are TRBV27 and TRBJ2-3; D remains ambiguous. The CDR3 is 14 residues long. Trimming removed 4 bases at V and 0 bases at J, with 8 bases between. Germline values: CDR1 MNHEY, CDR2 SMNVEV (reference sequence). In DNA, the CDR3 is TGTGCCAGCAGTTCCCTATATAGCACAGATACGCAGTATTTT. It translates to CASSSLYSTDTQYF.

This chain uses TRBV15 with TRBJ1-2, with unresolved D. The V and J ends lost 1 base and 4 bases respectively, with 10 bases between them. The CDR3 length is 14 residues. Germline CDR1 LNHNV, CDR2 YYDKDF (reference sequence). CDR3 region: CATSRVYSPYGYTF. The CDR3 coding sequence is TGTGCCACCAGCAGAGTTTACAGTCCCTATGGCTACACCTTC.

The chain has TRBV6-5 and TRBJ2-1; 12 bases agree with TRBD2. The CDR3 covers 15 residues. The germline CDR1 and CDR2 sequences are MNHEY and SVGAGI. V lost 7 bases to trimming and J lost 6 bases; unmatched junction nucleotides: 7. The CDR3 protein is CASKSTSGGRNEQFF. CDR3 DNA: TGTGCCAGCAAATCGACTAGCGGGGGCCGCAATGAGCAGTTCTTC.